The sequence of this T cell receptor beta chain was determined in a study of OX40 agonist ivuxolimab in advanced cancers. Profiling relied on immunoSEQ multiplex PCR, and the TCRdb table lists in-frame clones only, not all of them. The table has 35,000 to 40,000 clones, 92% seen once. CDR1 and CDR2 (germline): SGHVS, FQNEAQ. The CDR3 sequence is 16 residues long. The V and J ends lost 6 bases and 4 bases, in that order; junction bases with no gene match: 12. The chain has TRBV7-8 and TRBJ2-1; 7 bases line up with TRBD2. Here the sequenced sample was CD4+ or CD8+ T cells sorted from blood, taken in a trial of the OX40 agonist ivuxolimab. The sequence was collected from an adult with an advanced solid tumor such as melanoma, head and neck, liver or kidney cancer. Here the CDR3 reads CASSSPRASGYNEQFF. CDR3 coding DNA: TGTGCCAGCAGTTCCCCACGGGCTAGCGGATACAATGAGCAGTTCTTC.